This TCR beta chain was sequenced in a study of Graves' ophthalmopathy and Graves' hyperthyroidism. Study overall: The blood sample was drawn at first diagnosis and before any treatment.

The starting material, about 9.5 ml of fresh peripheral blood, provided the PBMCs. For repertoire sequencing, the TCR beta CDR3 regions were amplified from RNA transcripts. The authors performed first-round RT-PCR with HTBI primers and then a second-round multiplex PCR. Each CDR3 protein is one row after TCRdb ran MiXCR on the multiplex PCR reads. The table lists some 520,000 distinct CDR3 sequences, 14% of them singletons. This clonotype showed up many times. The germline V gene has CDR1 KGHSH and CDR2 LQKENI. The V and J ends lost 8 bases and 1 base respectively, with 5 bases between them. The length of the CDR3 is 11 residues.

The sequence was collected from a woman in her 30s with Graves' ophthalmopathy. The V and J genes are TRBV18 and TRBJ2-5, with unresolved D. Specimen: blood. The chain's CDR3 is CASSPQETQYF. CDR3 in DNA: TGTGCCAGCAGTCCCCAAGAGACCCAGTACTTC. The variable domain in full, completed from reference TRBV18 and TRBJ2-5, reads NAGVMQNPRHLVRRRGQEARLRCSPMKGHSHVYWYRQLPEEGLKFMVYLQKENIIDESGMPKERFSAEFPKEGPSILRIQQVVRGDSAAYFCASSPQETQYFGPGTRLLVL.